This TCR beta chain was identified in a study of blood T cell repertoires in COVID-19. Germline V gene sequence: CDR1 MRHNA, CDR2 SNTAGT. Trimming removed 3 bases from V and 4 bases from J; junction bases left unmatched: 1. The CDR3 is made up of 13 amino acids. Produced via immunoSEQ multiplex PCR; TCRdb's table is partial and in-frame only. The repertoire has approximately 270,000 clones, approximately 83% of them found once; the top ten carry 3.5% to 5.5%. Specimen: PBMCs or T cells enriched from blood (not recorded which). The sequence was collected from a woman between 25 and 40 years old who had recovered from COVID-19. V and J are TRBV6-4 and TRBJ1-1, with 8 bases aligning to TRBD1. The CDR3 DNA sequence: TGTGCCAGCAGTGAACAGGGGGGCACTGAAGCTTTCTTT. Translating gives CASSEQGGTEAFF.